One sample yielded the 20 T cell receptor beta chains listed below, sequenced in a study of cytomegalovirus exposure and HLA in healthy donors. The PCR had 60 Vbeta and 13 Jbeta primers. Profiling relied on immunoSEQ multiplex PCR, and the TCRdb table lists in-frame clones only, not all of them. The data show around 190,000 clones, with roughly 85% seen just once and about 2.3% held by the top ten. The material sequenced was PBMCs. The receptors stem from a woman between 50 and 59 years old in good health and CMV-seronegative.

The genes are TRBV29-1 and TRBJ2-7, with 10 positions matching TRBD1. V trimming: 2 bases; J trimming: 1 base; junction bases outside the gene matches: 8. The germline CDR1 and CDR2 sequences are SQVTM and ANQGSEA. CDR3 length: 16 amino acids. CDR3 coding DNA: TGCAGCGTTGAACCGACAGGGGGCGCAGGGTCCTACGAGCAGTACTTC. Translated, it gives CSVEPTGGAGSYEQYF.

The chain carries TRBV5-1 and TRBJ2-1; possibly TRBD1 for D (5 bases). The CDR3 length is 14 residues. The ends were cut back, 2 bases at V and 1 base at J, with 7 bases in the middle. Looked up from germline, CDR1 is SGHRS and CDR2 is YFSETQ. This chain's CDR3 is CASSFGQSYNEQFF. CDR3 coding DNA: TGCGCCAGCAGCTTCGGACAATCCTACAATGAGCAGTTCTTC.

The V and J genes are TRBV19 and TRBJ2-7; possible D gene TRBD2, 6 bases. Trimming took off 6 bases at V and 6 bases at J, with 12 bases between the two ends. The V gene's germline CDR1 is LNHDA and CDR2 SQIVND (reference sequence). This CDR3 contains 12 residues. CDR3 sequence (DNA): TGTGCCAGTAGGAGTAGGGGAGGCGAGCAGTACTTC. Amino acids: CASRSRGGEQYF.

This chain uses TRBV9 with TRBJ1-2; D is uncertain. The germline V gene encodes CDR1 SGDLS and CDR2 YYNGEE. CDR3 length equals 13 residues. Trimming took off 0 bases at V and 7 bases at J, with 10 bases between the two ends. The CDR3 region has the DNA TGTGCCAGCAGCGTAGGAACGGGTAGTGGCTACACCTTC. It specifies CASSVGTGSGYTF.

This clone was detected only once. CDR3 in DNA: TGTGCCAGCAGCCAATTATTAGGACAGGGGGGTGTAATGAAAGCTTTCTTT. This encodes CASSQLLGQGGVMKAFF. The V gene is TRBV28, the J gene TRBJ1-1; 10 bases map to TRBD1. Germline V lookup: CDR1 MDHEN, CDR2 SYDVKM. The CDR3 runs to 17 residues. V lost 6 bases to trimming and J lost 9 bases; unmatched junction nucleotides: 19.

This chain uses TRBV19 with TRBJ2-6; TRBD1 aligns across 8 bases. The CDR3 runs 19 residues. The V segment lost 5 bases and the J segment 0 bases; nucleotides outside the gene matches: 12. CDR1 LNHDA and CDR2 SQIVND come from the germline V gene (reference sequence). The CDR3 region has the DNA TGTGCCAGTAGTCGCGACAGGGGAAAGGGGAGCTCTGGGGCCAACGTCCTGACTTTC. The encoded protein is CASSRDRGKGSSGANVLTF.

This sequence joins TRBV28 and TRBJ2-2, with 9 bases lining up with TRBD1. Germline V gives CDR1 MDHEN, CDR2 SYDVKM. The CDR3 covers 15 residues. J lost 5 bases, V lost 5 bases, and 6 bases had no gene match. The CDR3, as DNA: TGTGCCAGCAGTCCAGCCGGACAGGGGACCGGGGAGCTGTTTTTT. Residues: CASSPAGQGTGELFF.

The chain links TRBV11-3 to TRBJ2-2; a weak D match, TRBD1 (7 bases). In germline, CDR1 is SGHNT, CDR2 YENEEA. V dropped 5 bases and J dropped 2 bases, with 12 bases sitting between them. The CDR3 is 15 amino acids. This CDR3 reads CASSAGQINTGELFF. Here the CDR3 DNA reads TGTGCCAGCAGCGCGGGACAGATTAACACCGGGGAGCTGTTTTTT.

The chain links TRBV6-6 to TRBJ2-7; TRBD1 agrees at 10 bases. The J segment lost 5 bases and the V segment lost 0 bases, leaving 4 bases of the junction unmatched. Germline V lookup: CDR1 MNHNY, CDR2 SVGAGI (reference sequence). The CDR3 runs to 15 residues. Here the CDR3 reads CASSYSRTGGDEQYF. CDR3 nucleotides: TGTGCCAGCAGTTACTCCCGGACAGGGGGGGACGAGCAGTACTTC.

CDR3 bases: TGTGCCAGCAGACCAGGGTTTGGCGGGGAGCTGTTTTTT. Protein sequence: CASRPGFGGELFF. This chain uses TRBV11-2 with TRBJ2-2, with D maybe TRBD1 (5 bases). V lost 6 bases and J lost 7, with 12 bases in between. This CDR3 has 13 amino acids. CDR1 and CDR2 from the germline V gene are SGHAT and FQNNGV.

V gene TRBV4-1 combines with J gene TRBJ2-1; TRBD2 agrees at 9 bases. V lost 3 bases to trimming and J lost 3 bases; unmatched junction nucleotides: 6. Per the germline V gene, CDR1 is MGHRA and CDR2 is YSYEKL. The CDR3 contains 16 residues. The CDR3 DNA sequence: TGCGCCAGCAGCCAGGGTAGCGGGAGACTCTACAATGAGCAGTTCTTC. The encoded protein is CASSQGSGRLYNEQFF.

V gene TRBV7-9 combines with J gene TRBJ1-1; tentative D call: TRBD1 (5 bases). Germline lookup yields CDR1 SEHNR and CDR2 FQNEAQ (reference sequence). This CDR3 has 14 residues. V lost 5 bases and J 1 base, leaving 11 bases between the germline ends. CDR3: CASSLEGENTEAFF. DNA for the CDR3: TGTGCCAGCAGCCTTGAAGGGGAGAACACTGAAGCTTTCTTT. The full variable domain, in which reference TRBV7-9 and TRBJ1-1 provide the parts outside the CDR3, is DTGVSQNPRHKITKRGQNVTFRCDPISEHNRLYWYRQTLGQGPEFLTYFQNEAQLEKSRLLSDRFSAERPKGSFSTLEIQRTEQGDSAMYLCASSLEGENTEAFFGQGTRLTVV.

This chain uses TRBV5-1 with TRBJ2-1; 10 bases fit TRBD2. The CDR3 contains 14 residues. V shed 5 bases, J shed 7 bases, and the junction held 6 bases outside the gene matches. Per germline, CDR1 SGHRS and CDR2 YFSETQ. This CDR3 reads CASSSSGSRNEQFF. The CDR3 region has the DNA TGCGCCAGCAGTTCTAGCGGGAGTAGGAATGAGCAGTTCTTC. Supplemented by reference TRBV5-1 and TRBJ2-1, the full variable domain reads KAGVTQTPRYLIKTRGQQVTLSCSPISGHRSVSWYQQTPGQGLQFLFEYFSETQRNKGNFPGRFSGRQFSNSRSEMNVSTLELGDSALYLCASSSSGSRNEQFFGPGTRLTVL.

The CDR3 region has the DNA TGTGCCAGCCGGGCTAGCGGGGGGGGCAATGAGCAGTTCTTC. Protein sequence: CASRASGGGNEQFF. This sequence joins TRBV6-1 and TRBJ2-1, with 12 bases lining up with TRBD2. Per the germline V gene, CDR1 is MNHNS and CDR2 is SASEGT. The CDR3 covers 14 residues. Trimming removed 8 bases from V and 6 bases from J; junction bases left unmatched: 5.

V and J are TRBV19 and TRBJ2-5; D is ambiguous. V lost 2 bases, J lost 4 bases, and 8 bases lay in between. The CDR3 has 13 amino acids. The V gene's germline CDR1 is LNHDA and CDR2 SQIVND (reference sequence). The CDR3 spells CASSISGGETQYF. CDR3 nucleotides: TGTGCCAGTAGTATAAGTGGCGGAGAGACCCAGTACTTC.

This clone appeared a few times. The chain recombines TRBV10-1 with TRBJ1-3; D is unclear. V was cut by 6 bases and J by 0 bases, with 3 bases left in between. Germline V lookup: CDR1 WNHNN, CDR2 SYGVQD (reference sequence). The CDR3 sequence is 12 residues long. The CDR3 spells CASSHSGNTIYF. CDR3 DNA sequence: TGCGCCAGCAGCCACTCTGGAAACACCATATATTTT.

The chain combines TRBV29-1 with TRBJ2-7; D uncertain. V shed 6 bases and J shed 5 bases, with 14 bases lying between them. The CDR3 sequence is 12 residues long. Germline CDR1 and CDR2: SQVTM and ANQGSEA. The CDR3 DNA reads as TGCAGCGTCACACTACTCGCCGACGAGCAGTACTTC. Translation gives CSVTLLADEQYF.

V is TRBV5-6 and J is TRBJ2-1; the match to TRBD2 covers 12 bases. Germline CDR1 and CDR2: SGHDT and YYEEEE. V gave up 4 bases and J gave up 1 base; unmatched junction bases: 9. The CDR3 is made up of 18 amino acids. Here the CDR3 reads CASSPRTSGIVSYNEQFF. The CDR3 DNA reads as TGTGCCAGCAGCCCAAGGACTAGCGGGATAGTATCCTACAATGAGCAGTTCTTC.

In nucleotides, the CDR3 is TGTGCCAGCAGTGAAACGGGACAGGGAGTCTCTGGGGCCAACGTCCTGACTTTC. This translates into CASSETGQGVSGANVLTF. The J gene is TRBJ2-6, the V gene TRBV6-1, with 9 bases fitting TRBD1. This CDR3 has 18 residues. The ends lost 2 bases at V and 0 bases at J; junction bases unmatched: 5. Per the germline V gene, CDR1 is MNHNS and CDR2 is SASEGT.

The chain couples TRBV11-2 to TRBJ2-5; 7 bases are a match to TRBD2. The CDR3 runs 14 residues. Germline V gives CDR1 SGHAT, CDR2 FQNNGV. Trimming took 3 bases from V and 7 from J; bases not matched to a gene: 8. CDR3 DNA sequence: TGTGCCAGCAGCTTGTGGGGGGGGGTAGGGACCCAGTACTTC. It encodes CASSLWGGVGTQYF.